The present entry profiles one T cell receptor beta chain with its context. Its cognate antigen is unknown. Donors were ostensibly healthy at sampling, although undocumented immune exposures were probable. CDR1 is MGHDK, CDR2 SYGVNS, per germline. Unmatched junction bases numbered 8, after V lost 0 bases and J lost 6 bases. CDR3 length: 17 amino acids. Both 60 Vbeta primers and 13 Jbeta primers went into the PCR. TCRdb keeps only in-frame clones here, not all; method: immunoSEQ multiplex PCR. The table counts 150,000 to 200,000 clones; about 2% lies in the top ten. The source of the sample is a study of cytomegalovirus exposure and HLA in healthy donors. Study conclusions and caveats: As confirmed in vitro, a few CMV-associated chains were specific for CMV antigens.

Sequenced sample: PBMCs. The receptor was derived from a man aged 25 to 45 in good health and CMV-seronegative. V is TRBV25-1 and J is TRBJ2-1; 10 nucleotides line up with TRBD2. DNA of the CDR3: TGTGCCAGCAGTGAATACTCCGGGACTAGCGTCTCCAATGAGCAGTTCTTC. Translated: CASSEYSGTSVSNEQFF.